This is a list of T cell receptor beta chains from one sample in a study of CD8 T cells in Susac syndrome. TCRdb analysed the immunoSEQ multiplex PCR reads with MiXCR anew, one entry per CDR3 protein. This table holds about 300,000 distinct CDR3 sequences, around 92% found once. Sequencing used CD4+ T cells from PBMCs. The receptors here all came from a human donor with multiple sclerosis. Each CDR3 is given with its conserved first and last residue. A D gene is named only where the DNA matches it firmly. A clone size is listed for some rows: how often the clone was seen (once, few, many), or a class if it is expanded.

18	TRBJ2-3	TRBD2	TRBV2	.	CASSEADLAGSLSDTQYF	TGTGCCAGCAGTGAAGCGGATCTAGCGGGATCCCTCAGTGATACGCAGTATTTT
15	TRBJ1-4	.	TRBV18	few	CASSPRQGTNEKLFF	TGTGCCAGCTCACCAAGGCAGGGGACTAATGAAAAACTGTTTTTT
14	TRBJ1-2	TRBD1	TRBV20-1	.	CSASGTAGPYGYTF	TGCAGTGCTAGTGGGACAGCCGGGCCTTATGGCTACACCTTC
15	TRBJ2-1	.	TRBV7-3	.	CASSQNPGSYNEQFF	TGTGCCAGCAGCCAGAACCCCGGCTCCTACAATGAGCAGTTCTTC
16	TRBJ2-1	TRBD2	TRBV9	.	CASSVTAGGPENEQFF	TGTGCCAGCAGCGTGACAGCGGGGGGGCCTGAGAATGAGCAGTTCTTC
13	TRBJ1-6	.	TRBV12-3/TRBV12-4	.	CASRGRENSPLHF	TGTGCCAGCAGGGGACGGGAGAATTCACCCCTCCACTTT
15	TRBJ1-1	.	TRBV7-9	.	CASSPWGAGNTEAFF	TGTGCCAGCAGCCCATGGGGCGCTGGAAACACTGAAGCTTTCTTT
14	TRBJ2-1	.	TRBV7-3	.	CASSSSGRNNEQFF	TGTGCCAGCAGCTCCTCCGGACGCAACAATGAGCAGTTCTTC
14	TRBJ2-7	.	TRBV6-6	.	CASSYNPHAGEQYF	TGTGCCAGCAGTTACAATCCACATGCCGGCGAGCAGTACTTC
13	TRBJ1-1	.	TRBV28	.	CASFQGTNTEAFF	TGTGCCTCCTTCCAGGGGACGAACACTGAAGCTTTCTTT
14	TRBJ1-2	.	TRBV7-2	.	CASSKDLGINGYTF	TGTGCCAGCAGCAAGGATCTGGGGATTAATGGCTACACCTTC
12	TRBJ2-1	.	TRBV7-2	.	CASSLADYEQFF	TGTGCCAGCAGCTTAGCCGACTATGAGCAGTTCTTC
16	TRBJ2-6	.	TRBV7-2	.	CASSSQPISGANVLTF	TGTGCCAGCAGCTCACAGCCAATCTCTGGGGCCAACGTCCTGACTTTC
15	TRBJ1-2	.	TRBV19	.	CASSVSGTTTYGYTF	TGTGCCAGTAGTGTCTCCGGGACGACAACCTATGGCTACACCTTC
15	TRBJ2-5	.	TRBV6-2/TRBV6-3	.	CASSYRQGRKETQYF	TGTGCCAGCAGTTACCGCCAGGGGAGGAAAGAGACCCAGTACTTC
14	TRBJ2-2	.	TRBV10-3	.	CAIGGGPNTGELFF	TGTGCCATCGGGGGGGGCCCGAACACCGGGGAGCTGTTTTTT
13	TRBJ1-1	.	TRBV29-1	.	CSVAGGRHTEAFF	TGCAGCGTTGCGGGGGGAAGGCACACTGAAGCTTTCTTT
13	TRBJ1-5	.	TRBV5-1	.	CASAQGVDQPQHF	TGCGCCAGCGCCCAAGGGGTGGATCAGCCCCAGCATTTT
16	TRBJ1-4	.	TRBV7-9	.	CASSSGIQGSSEKLFF	TGTGCCAGCAGCTCAGGAATACAGGGCTCAAGCGAAAAACTGTTTTTT
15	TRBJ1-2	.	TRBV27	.	CASSRGGEPYGGYTF	TGTGCCAGCTCCCGAGGCGGCGAGCCCTACGGAGGCTACACCTTC
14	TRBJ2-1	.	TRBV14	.	CASGPLVATNEQFF	TGTGCCAGCGGTCCGCTAGTGGCCACCAATGAGCAGTTCTTC
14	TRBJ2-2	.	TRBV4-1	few	CASSLSQANGELFF	TGCGCCAGCAGTTTATCACAGGCGAACGGGGAGCTGTTTTTT
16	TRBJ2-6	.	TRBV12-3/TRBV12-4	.	CASGEGGRAGANVLTF	TGTGCCAGCGGAGAAGGCGGCCGCGCTGGGGCCAACGTCCTGACTTTC
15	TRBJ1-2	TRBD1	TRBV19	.	CASRDRDSPNYGYTF	TGTGCCAGTAGGGACCGGGACAGCCCCAACTATGGCTACACCTTC
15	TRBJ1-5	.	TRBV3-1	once	CASSQDRISNQPQHF	TGTGCCAGCAGCCAAGACCGGATTAGCAATCAGCCCCAGCATTTT
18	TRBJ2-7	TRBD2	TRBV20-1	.	CSARVSSGLAGGSYEQYF	TGCAGTGCTAGAGTCTCCTCTGGACTAGCGGGAGGTAGCTACGAGCAGTACTTC
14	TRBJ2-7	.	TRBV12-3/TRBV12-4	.	CASSLAPSVSEQYF	TGTGCCAGCAGTTTAGCACCGTCTGTCTCTGAGCAGTACTTC
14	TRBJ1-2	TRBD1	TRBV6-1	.	CASRETGAFYGYTF	TGTGCCAGCAGAGAGACAGGGGCGTTCTATGGCTACACCTTC
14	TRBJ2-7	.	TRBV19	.	CASSPGHGYYEQYF	TGTGCCAGTAGCCCAGGACACGGATACTACGAGCAGTACTTC
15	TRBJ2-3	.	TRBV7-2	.	CASSLRRTGRDTQYF	TGTGCCAGCAGCTTACGACGTACAGGGAGGGATACGCAGTATTTT
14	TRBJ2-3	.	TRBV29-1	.	CSVVASASTDTQYF	TGCAGCGTTGTCGCTAGCGCGAGCACAGATACGCAGTATTTT